A single sample is the source of the 25 T cell receptor beta chains below, sequenced in a study of cytomegalovirus exposure and HLA in healthy donors. Use of 60 Vbeta and 13 Jbeta primers characterized the PCR. TCRdb keeps only in-frame clones here, not all; method: immunoSEQ multiplex PCR. The top ten hold about 3.5% of the sample, which has 85,000 to 100,000 clones, 64% seen once. What was sequenced was PBMCs. These receptors were taken from a man aged 55 to 70 in good health and CMV-seronegative.

The chain has TRBV9 and TRBJ2-3; D might be TRBD1 (6 bases). V was cut by 4 bases and J by 4 bases, with 10 bases left in between. Germline V gene sequence: CDR1 SGDLS, CDR2 YYNGEE. The length of the CDR3 is 13 residues. The CDR3 protein is CASSTTGSDTQYF. DNA of the CDR3: TGTGCCAGCAGCACCACAGGGTCAGATACGCAGTATTTT.

The rearrangement uses TRBV28 and TRBJ1-1, with 7 positions matching TRBD1. The CDR3 covers 13 residues. Trimming cost V 4 bases and J 10 bases; bases outside gene matches: 9. In germline, CDR1 is MDHEN, CDR2 SYDVKM. The CDR3 here is CASSSPHRGTAFF. The CDR3 DNA follows: TGTGCCAGCAGTTCCCCACACAGGGGCACAGCTTTCTTT.

This clone has just one count. The V and J genes are TRBV5-1 and TRBJ2-7, with D possibly being TRBD2 (5 bases). The CDR3 loop spans 15 amino acids. From germline, CDR1 is SGHRS and CDR2 YFSETQ. V lost 1 base, J lost 3 bases, and 14 bases lay in between. CDR3 amino acids: CASSLLAGSNYEQYF. Written as DNA, the CDR3 is TGCGCCAGCAGCTTGTTAGCTGGGAGTAACTACGAGCAGTACTTC.

CDR3 sequence reads: CASSFDRVNTEAFF. The CDR3 DNA sequence: TGCGCCAGCAGTTTTGACAGAGTGAACACTGAAGCTTTCTTT. The rearrangement joins TRBV10-1 to TRBJ1-1; tentatively, D is TRBD1 (5 bases). The germline CDR1 and CDR2 sequences are WNHNN and SYGVQD (reference sequence). CDR3 length: 14 amino acids. Deletions cut 5 bases from V and 0 bases from J, with 10 bases between.

The V and J genes are TRBV12-5 and TRBJ2-2, with 10 nucleotides matching TRBD2. Per germline, CDR1 LGHNT and CDR2 FRNRAP. This CDR3 contains 22 residues. The J segment lost 5 bases and the V segment lost 1 base, leaving 22 bases of the junction unmatched. CDR3: CASGLEGTGVATSGEKTGELFF. CDR3 DNA sequence: TGTGCTAGTGGTTTGGAGGGGACAGGTGTGGCTACTAGCGGGGAGAAGACCGGGGAGCTGTTTTTT.

J is TRBJ2-5 and V is TRBV29-1; D possibly corresponds to TRBD2 (6 bases). The CDR3 is made up of 12 amino acids. CDR1 and CDR2 from the germline V gene are SQVTM and ANQGSEA. Trimming removed 7 bases from V and 4 bases from J, with 13 bases in between. In DNA, the CDR3 is TGCAGCGGCAGGGCCGGGGGAGAGACCCAGTACTTC. Translating gives CSGRAGGETQYF.

This clone has more than one count but fewer than ten. The V and J genes are TRBV18 and TRBJ1-1; 12 bases are shared with TRBD1. The V segment lost 3 bases and the J segment 7 bases; nucleotides outside the gene matches: 12. The V gene's germline CDR1 is KGHSH and CDR2 LQKENI. The CDR3 covers 17 residues. In nucleotides, the CDR3 is TGTGCCAGCTCACCTGAGATCCGGGACAGGGGGCATAATGAAGCTTTCTTT. It is translated as CASSPEIRDRGHNEAFF.

This clone was observed once. The V and J genes are TRBV13 and TRBJ2-3; 13 positions match TRBD2. Unmatched junction bases numbered 4, after V lost 5 bases and J lost 5 bases. This CDR3 region has 15 residues. Germline CDR1 reads PRHDT; CDR2 reads FYEKMQ (reference sequence). The CDR3 DNA reads as TGTGCCAGCAGCCTTCGACTAGCGGGGGGAGATACGCAGTATTTT. Translation gives CASSLRLAGGDTQYF. The full variable domain, its missing parts supplied by reference TRBV13 and TRBJ2-3, is AAGVIQSPRHLIKEKRETATLKCYPIPRHDTVYWYQQGPGQDPQFLISFYEKMQSDKGSIPDRFSAQQFSDYHSELNMSSLELGDSALYFCASSLRLAGGDTQYFGPGTRLTVL.

The chain combines TRBV19 with TRBJ2-2; perhaps TRBD1 as D (6 bases). Germline loops: CDR1 LNHDA, CDR2 SQIVND (reference sequence). There are 18 residues in the CDR3. Deletions cut 2 bases from V and 6 bases from J, with 22 bases between. This chain's CDR3 is CASSITPGKGKGAGELFF. The CDR3 DNA reads as TGTGCCAGTAGTATAACTCCGGGGAAAGGGAAGGGGGCCGGGGAGCTGTTTTTT.

Comment on this clone: This sample also contains other DNA sequences that code for the same CDR3. V and J are TRBV11-2 and TRBJ1-3; D is perhaps TRBD1 (6 bases). There are 14 residues in the CDR3. The V gene's germline CDR1 is SGHAT and CDR2 FQNNGV. Trimming shortened V by 8 bases and J by 3 bases, and 14 bases separated the two germline ends. CDR3: CASAMAGVGNTIYF. The CDR3 coding sequence is TGTGCCAGCGCTATGGCAGGGGTTGGAAACACCATATATTTT.

The chain couples TRBV28 to TRBJ1-3, with a tentative D call TRBD1 (5 bases). V was shortened by 5 bases and J by 0 bases, with 14 bases between the two germline ends. The CDR3 totals 16 residues. CDR1 is MDHEN and CDR2 is SYDVKM in the germline V gene. CDR3 residues: CASSLTDRGSGNTIYF. CDR3 coding DNA: TGTGCCAGCAGTCTCACTGACAGAGGCTCTGGAAACACCATATATTTT.

V gene TRBV5-1 combines with J gene TRBJ2-3, with D perhaps matching TRBD2 (6 bases). The V and J ends lost 3 bases and 1 base respectively, with 9 bases between them. This CDR3 is built from 14 residues. Germline loops: CDR1 SGHRS, CDR2 YFSETQ. CDR3 nucleotides: TGCGCCAGCAGCTATAGCGGTCGCACAGATACGCAGTATTTT. Translated: CASSYSGRTDTQYF. Full variable domain (outside the CDR3, taken from reference TRBV5-1 and TRBJ2-3): KAGVTQTPRYLIKTRGQQVTLSCSPISGHRSVSWYQQTPGQGLQFLFEYFSETQRNKGNFPGRFSGRQFSNSRSEMNVSTLELGDSALYLCASSYSGRTDTQYFGPGTRLTVL.

V gene TRBV6-5 combines with J gene TRBJ1-2; the match to TRBD1 covers 9 bases. The CDR3 consists of 14 residues. The V gene end was trimmed by 6 bases and the J gene end by 6 bases; junction bases not matched to a gene: 8. CDR1 is MNHEY, CDR2 SVGAGI, per germline. The CDR3 region is CASSGGDRVHGYTF. CDR3 nucleotides: TGTGCCAGCAGCGGGGGGGACAGGGTACATGGCTACACCTTC.

The chain combines TRBV9 with TRBJ2-7; 8 bases map to TRBD1. The CDR3 sequence is 13 residues long. The germline V gene has CDR1 SGDLS and CDR2 YYNGEE. J lost 2 bases, V lost 3 bases, and 1 base had no gene match. CDR3 coding DNA: TGTGCCAGCAGCGCGGGACAGGCCTACGAGCAGTACTTC. Its protein product is CASSAGQAYEQYF.

The chain recombines TRBV4-2 with TRBJ2-1, with no clear D. This CDR3 has 12 residues. The V end lost 0 bases, the J end lost 12 bases, and 9 bases lay between the germline ends. Per germline, CDR1 LGHNA and CDR2 YNFKEQ. CDR3 protein: CASSQEYSGQFF. The CDR3 DNA is TGTGCCAGCAGCCAAGAATACAGTGGGCAGTTCTTC.

A single count supports this clone. The chain joins TRBV25-1 to TRBJ1-1; 7 positions agree with TRBD1. The CDR3 is 15 residues long. Losses at the gene ends were 3 bases for V and 3 bases for J; bases not matched to a gene: 7. From germline, CDR1 is MGHDK and CDR2 SYGVNS. As DNA, the CDR3 is TGTGCCAGCAGTGACCCAAGACAGGGAGACACTGAAGCTTTCTTT. Translating it yields CASSDPRQGDTEAFF.

The chain is built from TRBV29-1 and TRBJ2-2, with 9 positions matching TRBD1. Germline V gene sequence: CDR1 SQVTM, CDR2 ANQGSEA. CDR3 length: 12 amino acids. V was pared by 5 bases and J by 7 bases, with 2 bases of the junction left unmatched. In nucleotides, the CDR3 is TGCAGCGTTTACAGGGGGCTCGGGGAGCTGTTTTTT. This translates into CSVYRGLGELFF.

The CDR3 nucleotides read TGTGCCAGCAGTGAGGCAGGACGGGAGGGTGGCTACACCTTC. It encodes CASSEAGREGGYTF. The rearrangement uses TRBV6-5 and TRBJ1-2; no reliable D call. Trimming took 5 bases from V and 7 from J, leaving 17 bases between them. Germline values: CDR1 MNHEY, CDR2 SVGAGI. The CDR3 is 14 residues long.

The DNA for the CDR3 is TGTGCCAGTAGCCCTCGGTTCGGGGTCTGGTGGGCTTTCTTT. Protein product: CASSPRFGVWWAFF. The chain employs TRBV19 and TRBJ1-1; D gene unclear. The CDR3 runs to 14 residues. CDR1 is LNHDA and CDR2 is SQIVND in the germline V gene (reference sequence). The V end lost 6 bases, the J end lost 11 bases, and 22 bases lay between the germline ends.

A note on this clone: A junction end diverges from the germline sequence, so it may reflect a read error. The chain employs TRBV9 and TRBJ1-6, with 7 bases identical to TRBD1. The germline V gene encodes CDR1 SGDLS and CDR2 YYNGEE. This CDR3 has 14 residues. CDR3 bases: TGTGCCAGCAGCGAAGGACAGGTTAATTCACCCCCCCACTTT. This codes for CASSEGQVNSPPHF.

This clone showed up just once. V usage is TRBV6-6 and J usage is TRBJ2-5; D call uncertain. There are 16 residues in the CDR3. The V end lost 0 bases, the J end lost 1 base, and 12 bases lay between the germline ends. CDR1 is MNHNY, CDR2 SVGAGI, per germline (reference sequence). The CDR3 DNA sequence: TGTGCCAGCAGTTACTCGATTGGTAGCAGCCAAGAGACCCAGTACTTC. It specifies CASSYSIGSSQETQYF.

V usage is TRBV7-8 and J usage is TRBJ1-1; 8 bases line up with TRBD1. The CDR3 extends over 15 amino acids. The ends lost 2 bases at V and 5 bases at J; junction bases unmatched: 7. Germline assignment: CDR1 SGHVS and CDR2 FQNEAQ. In nucleotides, the CDR3 is TGTGCCAGCAGCTTATTTGGACAGGGTATTACTGAAGCTTTCTTT. Its translation: CASSLFGQGITEAFF.

V is TRBV5-1 and J is TRBJ1-2; 10 bases agree with TRBD1. The CDR3 has 15 residues. Trimming took 2 bases from V and 7 from J; bases not matched to a gene: 8. The germline V gene encodes CDR1 SGHRS and CDR2 YFSETQ. The CDR3 DNA reads TGCGCCAGCAGCTTAGGGACAGGGGTTTTTGGTGGCTACACCTTC. Encoded protein: CASSLGTGVFGGYTF.

The genes are TRBV9 and TRBJ2-1; 11 bases are a match to TRBD2. With 3 bases clipped from V and 12 bases from J, the junction kept 5 bases outside the gene matches. Germline-derived CDR1 and CDR2 are SGDLS and YYNGEE. This CDR3 region has 13 residues. CDR3 nucleotides: TGTGCCAGCAGCGGTAGCGGGGGGGCCTGGCAGTTCTTC. It codes for CASSGSGGAWQFF.

The V and J genes are TRBV7-9 and TRBJ1-2, with D maybe TRBD1 (6 bases). The CDR3 length is 16 residues. V lost 4 bases and J lost 6, with 21 bases in between. Germline CDR1 SEHNR, CDR2 FQNEAQ (reference sequence). CDR3 region: CASSSGLLTRTDGYTF. Written as DNA, the CDR3 is TGTGCCAGCAGCTCCGGGCTGCTCACACGGACAGATGGCTACACCTTC. The full variable domain, rest sourced from reference TRBV7-9 and TRBJ1-2, is DTGVSQNPRHKITKRGQNVTFRCDPISEHNRLYWYRQTLGQGPEFLTYFQNEAQLEKSRLLSDRFSAERPKGSFSTLEIQRTEQGDSAMYLCASSSGLLTRTDGYTFGSGTRLTVV.